These 18 T cell receptor beta chains came from one sample sequenced in a study of T-cell reconstitution after alpha-beta-depleted transplantation in children. A TCRbeta library incorporating unique molecular identifiers was prepared. Each CDR3 protein gets one entry after TCRdb re-called the PCR reads with MiXCR. This sample has almost 500,000 distinct CDR3 sequences; under 15% occur once, and the top ten carry around 6.1%. Sequenced material: PBMCs from the stem cell graft donor, taken from the stem cell graft. The origin of the receptors is a human donor who donated a stem cell graft to a child with combined immunodeficiency.

The V and J genes are TRBV4-2 and TRBJ1-1; TRBD1 might be the D (6 bases). The germline V gene encodes CDR1 LGHNA and CDR2 YNFKEQ. Trimming shortened V by 4 bases and J by 0 bases, and 12 bases separated the two germline ends. The CDR3 has 15 residues. The CDR3 region is CASSRGGTMNTEAFF. CDR3 DNA sequence: TGTGCCAGCAGCCGGGGGGGGACAATGAACACTGAAGCTTTCTTT.

This clonotype was recorded many times. V usage is TRBV5-1 and J usage is TRBJ2-1; 11 bases agree with TRBD2. Germline V gene lookup returns CDR1 SGHRS and CDR2 YFSETQ. This CDR3 has 17 amino acids. V was pared by 3 bases and J by 2 bases, with 7 bases of the junction left unmatched. The CDR3 is CASSWAGTSGPYNEQFF. Here the CDR3 DNA reads TGCGCCAGCAGCTGGGCCGGGACTAGCGGACCCTACAATGAGCAGTTCTTC.

There are a few counts of this clonotype. V usage is TRBV19 and J usage is TRBJ1-1; D unresolved. Germline V CDR1 and CDR2: LNHDA, SQIVND (reference sequence). This CDR3 spans 14 amino acids. V lost 0 bases and J lost 0, with 5 bases in between. Written as DNA, the CDR3 is TGTGCCAGTAGTATAGACATCTTGAACACTGAAGCTTTCTTT. Its translation: CASSIDILNTEAFF.

CDR3 sequence reads: CASSYSMGGTGELFF. The CDR3 DNA reads as TGTGCCAGCAGTTACTCGATGGGGGGAACCGGGGAGCTGTTTTTT. The rearrangement uses TRBV6-5 and TRBJ2-2; TRBD2 might be the D (6 bases). CDR1 and CDR2 (germline): MNHEY, SVGAGI. The V and J ends lost 0 bases and 5 bases respectively, with 10 bases between them. This CDR3 has 15 amino acids.

V gene TRBV15 combines with J gene TRBJ2-7; D is ambiguous. Germline-derived CDR1 and CDR2 are LNHNV and YYDKDF (reference sequence). The CDR3 runs to 13 residues. Between the trimmed V and J ends, which lost 9 bases and 3 bases, there was a span of 15 bases. Here the CDR3 DNA reads TGTGCCACTTCCCATTCTGCCGTCTACGAGCAGTACTTC. Protein: CATSHSAVYEQYF.

This clonotype showed up just a few times. The V call is TRBV14, the J call TRBJ2-7; possible D gene TRBD1, 6 bases. Trimming stripped 1 base from V and 5 bases from J, with 12 bases between. CDR1 is SGHDN and CDR2 is FVKESK in the germline V gene. This CDR3 contains 14 residues. The CDR3 nucleotides are TGTGCCAGCAGCCAAGTCGGCAGGGGTCACGAGCAGTACTTC. The encoded protein is CASSQVGRGHEQYF. Supplemented by reference TRBV14 and TRBJ2-7, the full variable domain reads EAGVTQFPSHSVIEKGQTVTLRCDPISGHDNLYWYRRVMGKEIKFLLHFVKESKQDESGMPNNRFLAERTGGTYSTLKVQPAELEDSGVYFCASSQVGRGHEQYFGPGTRLTVT.

V gene TRBV6-2 or TRBV6-3 combines with J gene TRBJ2-7; 12 bases agree with TRBD2. V shed 2 bases and J 2 bases; nucleotides not matched to a gene: 7. In germline, CDR1 is MNHEY, CDR2 SVGEGT. This CDR3 region has 17 residues. CDR3 in amino acids: CASSYAEGLAGTYEQYF. Here the CDR3 DNA reads TGTGCCAGCAGTTACGCCGAGGGACTAGCGGGTACCTACGAGCAGTACTTC.

This clonotype showed up many times. The CDR3 DNA is TGTGCCAGCAGCTTGGCCAGCCCTCCCTATGAGCAGTTCTTC. Encoded protein: CASSLASPPYEQFF. The J gene is TRBJ2-1, the V gene TRBV5-8; D not resolved. Per the germline V gene, CDR1 is SGHTS and CDR2 is YDEGEE. CDR3 length: 14 amino acids. Trimming removed 0 bases at V and 8 bases at J, with 12 bases between.

The rearrangement links TRBV6-5 to TRBJ2-3; D remains unclear. The germline gives CDR1 MNHEY, CDR2 SVGAGI. V shed 2 bases and J shed 0 bases, with 6 bases lying between them. The length of the CDR3 is 14 residues. The CDR3 nucleotides read TGTGCCAGCAGTTACCTCCCGAGCACAGATACGCAGTATTTT. Translation gives CASSYLPSTDTQYF.

This clonotype showed up many times. The chain carries TRBV10-3 and TRBJ2-7; perhaps TRBD2 as D (5 bases). The CDR3 length is 13 residues. The V gene's germline CDR1 is ENHRY and CDR2 SYGVKD. V dropped 4 bases and J dropped 3 bases, with 10 bases sitting between them. The CDR3 DNA reads as TGTGCCATCAGTGCGGCCCGGGACTACGAGCAGTACTTC. Translated, it gives CAISAARDYEQYF.

Many counts were recorded for this clonotype. The chain joins TRBV7-2 to TRBJ2-2; D unclear. Trimming pared 2 bases from V and 5 bases from J, leaving 6 bases between. The CDR3 is made up of 13 amino acids. CDR1 is SGHTA, CDR2 FQGNSA, per germline. CDR3 sequence reads: CASSLSRTGELFF. The CDR3 DNA reads TGTGCCAGCAGCTTATCTAGGACCGGGGAGCTGTTTTTT.

The chain uses TRBV3-1 and TRBJ1-5, with TRBD1 as a possible D gene (5 bases). This CDR3 region has 17 residues. Per germline, CDR1 LGHDT and CDR2 YNNKEL (reference sequence). Between the trimmed V and J ends, which lost 4 bases and 2 bases, there was a span of 18 bases. CDR3 loop: CASSRWGGIGRNQPQHF. The CDR3 bases are TGTGCCAGCAGCCGCTGGGGGGGGATCGGCCGCAATCAGCCCCAGCATTTT.

The chain couples TRBV12-3 or TRBV12-4 to TRBJ1-4, with 10 bases matching TRBD1. Trimming removed 6 bases from V and 4 bases from J; junction bases left unmatched: 5. This CDR3 is built from 15 residues. The CDR3 loop is CASRAGTGDNEKLFF. Written as DNA, the CDR3 is TGTGCCAGCAGAGCCGGGACAGGGGATAATGAAAAACTGTTTTTT.

This clonotype was observed at least ten times. The J gene is TRBJ2-3, the V gene TRBV29-1; no firm D call. V gave up 4 bases and J gave up 5 bases, with 16 bases separating them. Looked up from germline, CDR1 is SQVTM and CDR2 is ANQGSEA. CDR3 length: 14 residues. In DNA, the CDR3 is TGCAGCGTTGTCCTCCTAACCAGAAGAGATACGCAGTATTTT. This codes for CSVVLLTRRDTQYF.

The J gene is TRBJ2-2, the V gene TRBV5-1; D remains unclear. Germline CDR1 reads SGHRS; CDR2 reads YFSETQ. This CDR3 spans 14 amino acids. V gave up 9 bases and J gave up 7 bases, with 19 bases separating them. CDR3 region: CATSRRSGDGELFF. The DNA of the CDR3 is TGCGCCACCTCCAGACGATCAGGTGACGGGGAGCTGTTTTTT.

The table lists this clonotype with many counts. The V and J genes are TRBV18 and TRBJ2-5; 10 nucleotides agree with TRBD2. The V and J ends lost 3 bases and 6 bases, in that order; junction bases with no gene match: 7. The CDR3 loop spans 15 amino acids. Germline assignment: CDR1 KGHSH and CDR2 LQKENI. CDR3 DNA: TGTGCCAGCTCACCGTCTAGCGGGGGAAGAAAGACCCAGTACTTC. It translates to CASSPSSGGRKTQYF.

This clonotype was observed many times. In DNA form, the CDR3 reads TGTGCCAGCAGTTCCGGGACCAGTACATACAATGAGCAGTTCTTC. This codes for CASSSGTSTYNEQFF. The chain recombines TRBV27 with TRBJ2-1; D might be TRBD1 or TRBD2, each matching 5 bases. This CDR3 spans 15 amino acids. Germline V gene sequence: CDR1 MNHEY, CDR2 SMNVEV (reference sequence). Trimming took off 4 bases at V and 4 bases at J, with 14 bases between the two ends.

The rearrangement joins TRBV24-1 to TRBJ2-3; the match to TRBD2 covers 8 bases. Germline-derived CDR1 and CDR2 are KGHDR and SFDVKD. CDR3 length: 15 amino acids. Trimming at V came to 6 bases and at J to 3 bases, leaving 7 bases not matched to a gene. The CDR3 DNA sequence: TGTGCCACCAGTCCGGGACTAGGGGAGACAGATACGCAGTATTTT. This sequence encodes CATSPGLGETDTQYF.